This T cell receptor beta chain was identified in a study of T cell responses to AZD1222 COVID-19 vaccine. The study, taken as a whole, reports: There were mostly white British donors and more females than males, and clonal diversity was possibly underestimated. Two doses of AZD1222 preceded a rise in Spike-specific TCR breadth and depth.

Comments on this clone: Antigen: not known.

Profiled with immunoSEQ multiplex PCR; TCRdb holds only in-frame clones, not every one. The sample holds roughly 110,000 clones, about nine tenths seen once. V was pared by 3 bases and J by 3 bases, with 5 bases between. The CDR3 is 12 amino acids. CDR1 is SGHTA, CDR2 FQGNSA, per germline. This specimen was peripheral blood, taken 28 days after the second AZD1222 dose. J is TRBJ1-1 and V is TRBV7-2; D remains ambiguous. The clonotype comes from an adult who received the AZD1222 COVID-19 vaccine. This chain's CDR3 is CASSFADTEAFF. The CDR3 DNA reads as TGTGCCAGCAGCTTTGCCGACACTGAAGCTTTCTTT.